The present T cell receptor beta chain was sequenced within a study of T cell responses to AZD1222 COVID-19 vaccine. Findings and caveats of the study: Baseline seropositivity characterized only 5 to 7 AZD1222 recipients.

Germline-derived CDR1 and CDR2 are PRHDT and FYEKMQ (reference sequence). This CDR3 has 13 residues. V gave up 5 bases and J gave up 2 bases, with 8 bases separating them. As regards this clone: Its matching antigen is unknown.

TCRdb keeps only in-frame clones here, not all; method: immunoSEQ multiplex PCR. Of about 84,000 clones listed, approximately 90% are singletons. The starting material was peripheral blood, obtained 28 days after the second AZD1222 dose. This receptor was obtained from an adult who received the AZD1222 COVID-19 vaccine. This chain joins TRBV13 and TRBJ2-3; no definite D call. CDR3 DNA: TGTGCCAGCAGCCCCTATTCCACAGATACGCAGTATTTT. Translated, it gives CASSPYSTDTQYF.